This T cell receptor (beta chain) was captured by sequencing in a study of blood T cell repertoires in COVID-19. In the study overall: PBMCs, B-cell-depleted T cells, or T cells were the source of the cDNA or gDNA that made up the material.

Authors' data handling: Amplified reference gene primers provided the basis for estimating nucleated cell counts. Clones were sequenced by immunoSEQ multiplex PCR, and TCRdb holds only the in-frame ones, with some missing. D and trimming come from the DNA, and the V and J calls and clone size come from that table. The table records around 150,000 clones, around 73% of them present only once. The CDR3 sequence is 14 residues long. Germline CDR1 and CDR2: SQVTM and ANQGSEA. Losses at the gene ends were 7 bases for V and 0 bases for J; bases not matched to a gene: 7. The TCR comes from a man aged 55 to 69 who had recovered from COVID-19. The sequencing input was peripheral blood. The V gene is TRBV29-1, the J gene TRBJ2-7; TRBD2 matches at 9 bases. DNA of the CDR3: TGCAGCGCCCTAGCGGGACCCCTCTCCTACGAGCAGTACTTC. It translates to CSALAGPLSYEQYF.